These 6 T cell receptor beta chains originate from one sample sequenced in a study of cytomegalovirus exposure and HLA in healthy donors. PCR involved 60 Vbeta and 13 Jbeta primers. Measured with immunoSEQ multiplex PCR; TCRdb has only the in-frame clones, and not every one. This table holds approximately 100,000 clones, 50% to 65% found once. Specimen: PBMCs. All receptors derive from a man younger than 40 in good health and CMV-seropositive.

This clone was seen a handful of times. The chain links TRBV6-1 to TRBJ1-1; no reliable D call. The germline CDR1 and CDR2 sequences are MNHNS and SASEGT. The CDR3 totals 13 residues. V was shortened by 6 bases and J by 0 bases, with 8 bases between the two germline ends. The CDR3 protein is CASRLEVNTEAFF. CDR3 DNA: TGTGCCAGCAGATTGGAGGTGAACACTGAAGCTTTCTTT.

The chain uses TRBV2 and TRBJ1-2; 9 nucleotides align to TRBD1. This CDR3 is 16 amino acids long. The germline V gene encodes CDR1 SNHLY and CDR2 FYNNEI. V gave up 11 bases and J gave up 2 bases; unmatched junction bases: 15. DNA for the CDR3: TGTGCCGGACGATCGGGGGACAGGGACGTCAACTATGGCTACACCTTC. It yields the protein CAGRSGDRDVNYGYTF.

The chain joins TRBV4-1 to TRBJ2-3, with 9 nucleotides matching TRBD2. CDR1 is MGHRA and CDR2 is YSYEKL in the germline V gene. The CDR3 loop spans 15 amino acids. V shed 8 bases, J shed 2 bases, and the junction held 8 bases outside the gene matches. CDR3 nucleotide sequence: TGCGCCAGCGGAGGGACTAGCTCACACACAGATACGCAGTATTTT. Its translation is CASGGTSSHTDTQYF.

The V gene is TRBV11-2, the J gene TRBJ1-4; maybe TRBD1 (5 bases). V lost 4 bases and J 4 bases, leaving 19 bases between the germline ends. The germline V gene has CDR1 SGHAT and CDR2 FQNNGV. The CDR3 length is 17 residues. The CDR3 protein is CASSYLQGRRINEKLFF. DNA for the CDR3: TGTGCCAGCAGCTATCTTCAGGGAAGACGGATTAATGAAAAACTGTTTTTT.

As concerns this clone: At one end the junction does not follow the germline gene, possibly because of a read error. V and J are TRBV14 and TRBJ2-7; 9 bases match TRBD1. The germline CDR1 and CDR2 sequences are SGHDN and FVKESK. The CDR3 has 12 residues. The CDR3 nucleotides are TGTGCCAGCAGCCAAGGGTTAGGACAGGGGACCTTC. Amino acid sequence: CASSQGLGQGTF.

CDR3 in DNA: TGTGCCAGCAGCCAAGATGCCCCGACAACGATAAATGAAAAACTGTTTTTT. Residues: CASSQDAPTTINEKLFF. The chain joins TRBV14 to TRBJ1-4; D remains ambiguous. The CDR3 runs to 17 residues. The germline V gene has CDR1 SGHDN and CDR2 FVKESK. The V end was cut by 0 bases, the J end by 5 bases, with 16 bases between.